The 21 T cell receptor beta chains presented below share a single source sample, sequenced in a study of radiation and T cells in renal cell carcinoma. Time point noted: blood 4 weeks post-SBRT, at nephrectomy. Described treatment: 15 Gy SBRT to primary tumor, nephrectomy 4 weeks later. TCRdb's copy holds only in-frame clones and misses some; the assay was immunoSEQ multiplex PCR. The sample holds about 34,000 clones, approximately 81% seen once. This sample comprised blood, obtained from a patient whose treatment included radiotherapy and nephrectomy. The receptors stem from a man aged 55 to 69 with renal cell carcinoma.

The chain recombines TRBV6-6 with TRBJ1-1, with D possibly being TRBD1 (5 bases). V shed 2 bases and J shed 1 base, with 11 bases lying between them. This CDR3 contains 15 residues. Germline values: CDR1 MNHNY, CDR2 SVGAGI (reference sequence). The CDR3 reads CASSYDFGGNTEAFF. The CDR3 nucleotides read TGTGCCAGCAGTTACGATTTCGGGGGGAACACTGAAGCTTTCTTT.

The V and J genes are TRBV4-1 and TRBJ2-4, with 8 nucleotides matching TRBD2. The CDR3 contains 14 residues. Germline V CDR1 and CDR2: MGHRA, YSYEKL. V gave up 2 bases and J gave up 6 bases; unmatched junction bases: 3. CDR3 coding DNA: TGCGCCAGCAGCCAAACTAGCGGCTTAAACATTCAGTACTTC. The encoded protein is CASSQTSGLNIQYF.

The J gene is TRBJ2-2, the V gene TRBV7-6; a possible D gene is TRBD2 (5 bases). CDR1 is SGHVS, CDR2 FNYEAQ, per germline. The CDR3 sequence is 16 residues long. V dropped 5 bases and J dropped 3 bases, with 16 bases sitting between them. CDR3 nucleotides: TGTGCCAGCAGCCCATACCCGGACTCCCACACCGGGGAGCTGTTTTTT. Its translation is CASSPYPDSHTGELFF.

The V call is TRBV27, the J call TRBJ1-5, with a tentative D call TRBD1 (5 bases). From germline, CDR1 is MNHEY and CDR2 SMNVEV (reference sequence). The length of the CDR3 is 17 residues. V was cut by 5 bases and J by 5 bases, with 22 bases left in between. CDR3 protein: CASSPSTRQGAYQPQHF. The CDR3 DNA reads as TGTGCCAGCAGTCCGTCCACCCGGCAGGGTGCCTATCAGCCCCAGCATTTT.

To note about this clone: A read error is likely here: a far larger clone is one base away. This same CDR3 is encoded by further DNA sequences in the sample. The gene calls are TRBV7-2 and TRBJ2-5; the D gene is possibly TRBD1 (5 bases). Trimming cost V 1 base and J 4 bases, with 7 bases left between them. The CDR3 has 13 residues. The germline gives CDR1 SGHTA, CDR2 FQGNSA. As DNA, the CDR3 is TGTGCCAGCAGCTTAGTGCAGGGAGAGACCCAGTACTTC. Translating gives CASSLVQGETQYF.

The rearrangement links TRBV4-2 to TRBJ1-1; 9 bases align to TRBD1. The CDR3 length is 13 residues. Trimming removed 2 bases from V and 8 bases from J; junction bases left unmatched: 3. Germline CDR1 LGHNA, CDR2 YNFKEQ. CDR3 bases: TGTGCCAGCAGCCAACCACAGGGGGCAGAAGCTTTCTTT. It translates to CASSQPQGAEAFF.

This chain uses TRBV7-9 with TRBJ2-3, with D possibly called TRBD1 or TRBD2 (5 bases each). The CDR3 is made up of 14 amino acids. V lost 4 bases and J lost 3, with 11 bases in between. The germline V gene has CDR1 SEHNR and CDR2 FQNEAQ (reference sequence). CDR3 bases: TGTGCCAGCAGCTCTAGTGGGGGAACAGATACGCAGTATTTT. It specifies CASSSSGGTDTQYF.

The chain is built from TRBV9 and TRBJ2-7, with a possible D match to TRBD1 (6 bases). This CDR3 is built from 14 residues. V was clipped by 0 bases and J by 3 bases, with 10 bases between them. Germline CDR1 SGDLS, CDR2 YYNGEE. DNA of the CDR3: TGTGCCAGCAGCGTAGGGGGACAAAGCTACGAGCAGTACTTC. Its translation is CASSVGGQSYEQYF.

The gene calls are TRBV5-1 and TRBJ2-2; TRBD1 aligns across 8 bases. This CDR3 contains 16 residues. The V segment lost 3 bases and the J segment 4 bases; nucleotides outside the gene matches: 8. In germline, CDR1 is SGHRS, CDR2 YFSETQ. The CDR3 loop is CASSSQTGVGTGELFF. CDR3 bases: TGCGCCAGCAGCTCCCAGACAGGGGTGGGCACCGGGGAGCTGTTTTTT.

V and J are TRBV7-2 and TRBJ2-1; 8 bases are shared with TRBD2. Germline values: CDR1 SGHTA, CDR2 FQGNSA. The CDR3 is made up of 16 amino acids. J gave up 8 bases and V 0 bases, and 9 bases lay outside the gene matches. CDR3 nucleotides: TGTGCCAGCAGCTTAGCGCGGGGGGCGCGTGGCCATGAGCAGTTCTTC. Protein sequence: CASSLARGARGHEQFF.

This clone was counted only a few times. The V call is TRBV30, the J call TRBJ2-2; 9 nucleotides line up with TRBD2. J gave up 7 bases and V 4 bases, and 10 bases lay outside the gene matches. CDR3 length equals 15 residues. Germline lookup yields CDR1 GTSNPN and CDR2 SVGIG (reference sequence). DNA of the CDR3: TGTGCCTGGAATGTAGCGGGAGTTAGAGGCGGGGAGCTGTTTTTT. Translating gives CAWNVAGVRGGELFF. Together with reference TRBV30 and TRBJ2-2, the CDR3 gives the full variable domain: SQTIHQWPATLVQPVGSPLSLECTVEGTSNPNLYWYRQAAGRGLQLLFYSVGIGQISSEVPQNLSASRPQDRQFILSSKKLLLSDSGFYLCAWNVAGVRGGELFFGEGSRLTVL.

The gene calls are TRBV19 and TRBJ2-7; D is possibly TRBD1 or TRBD2 (5 bases each). Looked up from germline, CDR1 is LNHDA and CDR2 is SQIVND (reference sequence). There are 12 residues in the CDR3. The CDR3 region has the DNA TGTGACCCAACAGGAGGCTCCTACGAGCAGTACTTC. Translating gives CDPTGGSYEQYF.

For the CDR3, the DNA is TGTGCCAGCAGCTCATACTCCGGGACTAGCGTCTACAATGAGCAGTTCTTC. It yields the protein CASSSYSGTSVYNEQFF. The chain carries TRBV7-9 and TRBJ2-1, with 10 bases lining up with TRBD2. The germline V gene encodes CDR1 SEHNR and CDR2 FQNEAQ (reference sequence). V lost 4 bases and J lost 3; bases outside the gene matches: 9. The CDR3 has 17 amino acids.

The chain combines TRBV2 with TRBJ2-7, with TRBD2 matching over 8 bases. The CDR3 sequence is 15 residues long. The germline V gene has CDR1 SNHLY and CDR2 FYNNEI. The V and J ends lost 7 bases and 1 base, in that order; junction bases with no gene match: 9. This CDR3 is CASIKSKRESYEQYF. CDR3 DNA sequence: TGTGCCAGCATTAAATCAAAGCGGGAGTCCTACGAGCAGTACTTC.

This clone was recorded only once. The V call is TRBV6-5, the J call TRBJ2-7; D is undetermined. Germline lookup yields CDR1 MNHEY and CDR2 SVGAGI. The CDR3 totals 12 residues. Between the trimmed V and J ends, which lost 11 bases and 6 bases, there was a span of 17 bases. In DNA, the CDR3 is TGTGCCGCGCGCTCTCCCTTGGGCGAGCAGTACTTC. This gives the protein CAARSPLGEQYF.

The genes are TRBV5-5 and TRBJ2-3; D is uncertain. CDR3 length equals 12 residues. Germline values: CDR1 SGHKS, CDR2 YYEKEE (reference sequence). The germline V and J ends were trimmed by 3 bases and 3 bases, with 5 bases remaining between them. The chain's CDR3 is CASSYPTDTQYF. CDR3 DNA: TGTGCCAGCAGCTACCCGACAGATACGCAGTATTTT.

This chain uses TRBV6-1 with TRBJ2-7; 7 bases are a match to TRBD1. The CDR3 consists of 15 residues. Germline V gene lookup returns CDR1 MNHNS and CDR2 SASEGT. The V and J ends lost 5 bases and 5 bases, in that order; junction bases with no gene match: 12. CDR3: CASSQLRGRLNEQYF. CDR3 bases: TGTGCCAGCAGTCAATTGAGGGGGCGCCTAAACGAGCAGTACTTC.

In the case of this clone: One end of the junction varies from germline; a read error may be responsible. J is TRBJ2-1 and V is TRBV7-3, with 11 bases matching TRBD2. From germline, CDR1 is SGHTA and CDR2 FQGTGA. CDR3 length equals 16 residues. CDR3 bases: TGTGCCAGCAGCGAAACGAGACTAGCGGGGCACAATGGGCAGTTCTTC. Its protein product is CASSETRLAGHNGQFF.

Judged by abundance, this clone is medium-sized. V is TRBV7-9 and J is TRBJ1-1; D remains ambiguous. The CDR3 length is 14 residues. Germline loops: CDR1 SEHNR, CDR2 FQNEAQ (reference sequence). V shed 1 base and J shed 7 bases, with 13 bases lying between them. CDR3: CASSLVPTNVEAFF. In DNA, the CDR3 is TGTGCCAGCAGCTTAGTTCCCACGAACGTTGAAGCTTTCTTT. The variable domain in full, completed from reference TRBV7-9 and TRBJ1-1, reads DTGVSQNPRHKITKRGQNVTFRCDPISEHNRLYWYRQTLGQGPEFLTYFQNEAQLEKSRLLSDRFSAERPKGSFSTLEIQRTEQGDSAMYLCASSLVPTNVEAFFGQGTRLTVV.

The chain has TRBV7-2 and TRBJ1-1; D remains unclear. This CDR3 contains 14 residues. The germline V and J ends were trimmed by 5 bases and 4 bases, with 14 bases remaining between them. CDR1 SGHTA and CDR2 FQGNSA come from the germline V gene. The CDR3 sequence is CASSAQGAGTEAFF. CDR3 DNA sequence: TGTGCCAGCAGCGCGCAAGGAGCGGGCACTGAAGCTTTCTTT.

With respect to this clone: One end of the junction fails to match germline, which may point to a read error. The chain couples TRBV29-1 to TRBJ2-3, with TRBD2 identical over 7 bases. The germline V gene encodes CDR1 SQVTM and CDR2 ANQGSEA. CDR3 size: 14 residues. CDR3 in amino acids: CSLEGEGGTDTQYF. The CDR3 DNA reads as TGCAGCCTTGAAGGGGAGGGCGGCACAGATACGCAGTATTTT.